Listed below are T cell receptor beta chains from one sample, sequenced in a study of response to subunit inactivated influenza vaccine. TCRdb recomputed calls from the RT-PCR reads with MiXCR, one row per CDR3 protein. This sample has 500,000 to 600,000 distinct CDR3 sequences, with approximately 14% found just once. The sample was PBMCs from blood, taken 11 to 12 days after vaccination. These receptors all come from a man in his fifties who received an inactivated influenza vaccine. CDR3s include the opening cysteine and the closing phenylalanine or tryptophan. The D gene is left open where the match is weak. A clone size is listed for some rows: how often the clone was seen (once, few, many), or a class if it is expanded.

D gene,clone size,J gene,CDR3 length,V gene,CDR3 DNA,CDR3 protein
TRBD2,many,TRBJ2-2,17,TRBV7-7,TGTGCCAGCAGCGCCCGACTAGTAGCGGGAGGGCCCGGGGAGCTGTTTTTT,CASSARLVAGGPGELFF
NA,few,TRBJ1-1,14,TRBV27,TGTGCCAGCAGTTTAATTCCCGAGGGCACTGAAGCTTTCTTT,CASSLIPEGTEAFF
TRBD2,NA,TRBJ2-1,15,TRBV12-3/TRBV12-4,TGTGCCAGCAGTATGACTAGCGGGGGCTACAATGAGCAGTTCTTC,CASSMTSGGYNEQFF
NA,NA,TRBJ2-5,14,TRBV25-1,TGTGCCAGCGCCCCTCAGGGTAGGGGGGTGGCCCAGTACTTC,CASAPQGRGVAQYF
NA,NA,TRBJ2-2,16,TRBV5-1,TGCGCCAGCAGCCCGGGGGCGGCCTTTGACACCGGGGAGCTGTTTTTT,CASSPGAAFDTGELFF
NA,once,TRBJ2-3,15,TRBV5-6,TGTGCCAGCAGCTCCTCTTGGGAGTGGACAGATACGCAGTATTTT,CASSSSWEWTDTQYF
NA,few,TRBJ1-2,15,TRBV4-3,TGCGCCAGCAGCCAAAGTCGTAGGGGCCTCAATGGCTACACCTTC,CASSQSRRGLNGYTF
NA,few,TRBJ2-3,15,TRBV7-9,TGTGCCAGCAGCTTAACATCCATACGCACAGATACGCAGTATTTT,CASSLTSIRTDTQYF
NA,NA,TRBJ2-1,14,TRBV29-1,TGCAGCGTTGAAGACCCCAACGCAAGCTACGAGCAGTTCTTC,CSVEDPNASYEQFF
NA,many,TRBJ2-1,14,TRBV24-1,TGTGCCACCAGTGATTTTAGACTCTACAATGAGCAGTTCTTC,CATSDFRLYNEQFF
TRBD2,few,TRBJ2-1,14,TRBV20-1,TGCGCAGCGGGAGGCTCGAGCTCCTACAATGAGCAGTTCTTC,CAAGGSSSYNEQFF
NA,few,TRBJ1-1,11,TRBV24-1,TGTGCCACCAAAATGAACACTGAAGCTTTCTTT,CATKMNTEAFF
NA,NA,TRBJ2-1,15,TRBV9,TGTGCCAGCAGCGTAGGGCGGAGCGGGCACAATGAGCAGTTCTTC,CASSVGRSGHNEQFF
TRBD1,many,TRBJ1-5,13,TRBV12-3/TRBV12-4,TGTGCCAGCAGCCTGACAGGGGAGCAGCCCCAGCATTTT,CASSLTGEQPQHF
NA,many,TRBJ1-3,14,TRBV6-5,TGTGCCAGCAGTTTAACAGGGACTGGAAACACCATATATTTT,CASSLTGTGNTIYF
NA,many,TRBJ2-7,16,TRBV5-1,TGCGCCAGCAGCTTCTCCTCCCCGGGAGAGGGCTACGAGCAGTACTTC,CASSFSSPGEGYEQYF
TRBD1,NA,TRBJ2-5,17,TRBV10-3,TGTGCCATCAGTGAGTCGAAGGGACAGGGTAGGGAAGAGACCCAGTACTTC,CAISESKGQGREETQYF
NA,NA,TRBJ2-7,13,TRBV27,TGTGCCAGCAGTTTTGGGCGGGTCTACGAGCAGTACTTC,CASSFGRVYEQYF
NA,few,TRBJ2-3,17,TRBV11-2,TGTGCCAGCAGCTTAGCCCGTCTACTTAGTAGCACAGATACGCAGTATTTT,CASSLARLLSSTDTQYF
NA,many,TRBJ2-5,15,TRBV15,TGTGCCACCAGCAGAGACCGAGGGGGTATGGAGACCCAGTACTTC,CATSRDRGGMETQYF
TRBD1,NA,TRBJ1-1,13,TRBV10-3,TGTGCCATCTCAGGGGGCTTAAACACTGAAGCTTTCTTT,CAISGGLNTEAFF
TRBD2,many,TRBJ2-7,14,TRBV10-3,TGTGCCATCAGTGCGGGACTAGCGGTCTACGAGCAGTACTTC,CAISAGLAVYEQYF
NA,NA,TRBJ1-1,12,TRBV7-9,TGTGCCAGCAGCTTTGGGTCGTCTGAAGCTTTCTTT,CASSFGSSEAFF